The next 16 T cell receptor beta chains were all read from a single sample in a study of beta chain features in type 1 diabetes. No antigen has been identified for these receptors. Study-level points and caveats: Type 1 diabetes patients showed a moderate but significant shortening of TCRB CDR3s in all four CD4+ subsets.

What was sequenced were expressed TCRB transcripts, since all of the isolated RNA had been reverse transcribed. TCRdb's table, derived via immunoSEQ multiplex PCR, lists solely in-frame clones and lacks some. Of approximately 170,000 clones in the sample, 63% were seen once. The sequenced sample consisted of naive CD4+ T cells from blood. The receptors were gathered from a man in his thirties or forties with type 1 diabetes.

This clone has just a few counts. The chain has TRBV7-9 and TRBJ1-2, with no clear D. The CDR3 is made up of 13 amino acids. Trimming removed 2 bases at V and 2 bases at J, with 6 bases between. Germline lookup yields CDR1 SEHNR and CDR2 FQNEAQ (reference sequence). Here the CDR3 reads CASSLHQNYGYTF. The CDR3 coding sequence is TGTGCCAGCAGCTTACATCAGAACTATGGCTACACCTTC.

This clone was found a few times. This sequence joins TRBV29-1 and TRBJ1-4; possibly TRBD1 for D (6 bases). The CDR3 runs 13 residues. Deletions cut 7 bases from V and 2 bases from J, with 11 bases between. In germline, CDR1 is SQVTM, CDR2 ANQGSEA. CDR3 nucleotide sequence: TGCAGCGCAATACAGGGCACTAATGAAAAACTGTTTTTT. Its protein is CSAIQGTNEKLFF.

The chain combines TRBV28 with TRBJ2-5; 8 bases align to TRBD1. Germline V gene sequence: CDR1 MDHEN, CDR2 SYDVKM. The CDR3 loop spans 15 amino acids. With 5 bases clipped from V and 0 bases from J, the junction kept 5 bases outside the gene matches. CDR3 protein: CASSPLGQDQETQYF. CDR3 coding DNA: TGTGCCAGCAGTCCTCTGGGACAGGACCAAGAGACCCAGTACTTC.

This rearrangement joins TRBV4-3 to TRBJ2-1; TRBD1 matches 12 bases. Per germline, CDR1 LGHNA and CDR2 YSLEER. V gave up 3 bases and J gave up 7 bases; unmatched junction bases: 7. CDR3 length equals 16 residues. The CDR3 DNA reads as TGCGCCAGCAGCCATGAGGGACAGGGGGCGCGGAATGAGCAGTTCTTC. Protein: CASSHEGQGARNEQFF.

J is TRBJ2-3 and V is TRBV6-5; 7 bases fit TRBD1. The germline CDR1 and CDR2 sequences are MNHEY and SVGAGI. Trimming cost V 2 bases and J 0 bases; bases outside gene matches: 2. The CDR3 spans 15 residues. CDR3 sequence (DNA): TGTGCCAGCAGTTACAGGGGGCTTAGCACAGATACGCAGTATTTT. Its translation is CASSYRGLSTDTQYF.

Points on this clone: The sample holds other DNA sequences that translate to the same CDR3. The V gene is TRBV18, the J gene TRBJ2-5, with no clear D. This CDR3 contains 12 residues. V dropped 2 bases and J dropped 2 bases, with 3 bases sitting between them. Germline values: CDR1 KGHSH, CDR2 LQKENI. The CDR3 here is CASSPAQETQYF. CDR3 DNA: TGTGCCAGCTCACCAGCGCAAGAGACCCAGTACTTC.

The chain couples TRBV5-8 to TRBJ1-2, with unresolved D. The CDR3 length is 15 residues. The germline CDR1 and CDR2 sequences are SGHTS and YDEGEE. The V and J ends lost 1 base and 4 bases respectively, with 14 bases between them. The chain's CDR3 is CASSLSTLQFYGYTF. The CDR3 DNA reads TGTGCCAGCAGCTTGAGTACTCTCCAGTTCTATGGCTACACCTTC. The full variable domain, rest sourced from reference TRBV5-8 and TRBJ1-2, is EAGVTQSPTHLIKTRGQQATLRCSPISGHTSVYWYQQALGLGLQFLLWYDEGEERNRGNFPPRFSGRQFPNYSSELNVNALELEDSALYLCASSLSTLQFYGYTFGSGTRLTVV.

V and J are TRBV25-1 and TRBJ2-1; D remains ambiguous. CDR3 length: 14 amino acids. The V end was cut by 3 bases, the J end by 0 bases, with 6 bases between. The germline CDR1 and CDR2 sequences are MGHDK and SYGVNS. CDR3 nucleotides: TGTGCCAGCAGTGACGGCTACTCCTACAATGAGCAGTTCTTC. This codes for CASSDGYSYNEQFF.

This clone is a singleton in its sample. The DNA of the CDR3 is TGCGCCAGCAGCCACGTGGGGGTTGACGAGCAGTACTTC. It yields the protein CASSHVGVDEQYF. The chain carries TRBV5-1 and TRBJ2-7; D possibly uses TRBD1 or TRBD2 (5 bases each). This CDR3 spans 13 amino acids. CDR1 SGHRS and CDR2 YFSETQ come from the germline V gene. The ends were cut back, 4 bases at V and 5 bases at J, with 13 bases in the middle.

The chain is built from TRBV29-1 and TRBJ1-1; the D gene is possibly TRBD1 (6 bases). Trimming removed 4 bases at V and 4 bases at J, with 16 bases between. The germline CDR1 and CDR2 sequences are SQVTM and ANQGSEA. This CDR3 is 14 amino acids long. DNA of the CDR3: TGCAGCGTTGTAGGGACAACAGGGATCACTGAAGCTTTCTTT. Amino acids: CSVVGTTGITEAFF.

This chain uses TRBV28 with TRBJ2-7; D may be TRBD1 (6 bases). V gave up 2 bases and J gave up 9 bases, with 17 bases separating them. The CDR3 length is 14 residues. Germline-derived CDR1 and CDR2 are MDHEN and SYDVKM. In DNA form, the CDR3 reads TGTGCCAGCAGTTTACAAGGGACAACCATTCTGCAGTACTTC. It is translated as CASSLQGTTILQYF.

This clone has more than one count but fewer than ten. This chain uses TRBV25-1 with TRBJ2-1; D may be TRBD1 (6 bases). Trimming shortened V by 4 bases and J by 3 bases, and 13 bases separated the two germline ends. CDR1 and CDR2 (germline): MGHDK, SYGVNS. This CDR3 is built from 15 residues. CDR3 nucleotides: TGTGCCAGCAGTGGGACAGTTAGACTCTACAATGAGCAGTTCTTC. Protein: CASSGTVRLYNEQFF.

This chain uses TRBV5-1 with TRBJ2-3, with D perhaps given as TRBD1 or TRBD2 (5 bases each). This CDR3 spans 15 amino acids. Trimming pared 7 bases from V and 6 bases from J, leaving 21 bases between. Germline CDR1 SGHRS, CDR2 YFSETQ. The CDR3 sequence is CASRTGDSTGDTQYF. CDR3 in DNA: TGCGCCAGCCGCACTGGAGACAGTACGGGGGATACGCAGTATTTT.

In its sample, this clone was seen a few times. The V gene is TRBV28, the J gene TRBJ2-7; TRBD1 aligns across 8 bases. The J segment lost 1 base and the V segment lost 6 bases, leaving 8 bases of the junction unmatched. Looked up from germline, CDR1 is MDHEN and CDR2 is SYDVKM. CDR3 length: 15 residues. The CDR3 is CASSPPTGGSYEQYF. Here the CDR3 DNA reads TGTGCCAGCAGCCCCCCAACAGGGGGATCCTACGAGCAGTACTTC.

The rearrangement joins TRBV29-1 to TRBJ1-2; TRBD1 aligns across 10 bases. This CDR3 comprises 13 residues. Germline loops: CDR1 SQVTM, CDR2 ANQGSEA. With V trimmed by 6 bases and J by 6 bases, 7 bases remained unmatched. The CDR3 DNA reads TGCAGCGTACCGGGACAGGGGCAGCATGGCTACACCTTC. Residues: CSVPGQGQHGYTF.

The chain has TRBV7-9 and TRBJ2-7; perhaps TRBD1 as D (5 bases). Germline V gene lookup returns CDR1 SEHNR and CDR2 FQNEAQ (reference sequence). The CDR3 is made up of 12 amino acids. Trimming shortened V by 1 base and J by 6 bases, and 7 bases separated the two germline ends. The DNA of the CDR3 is TGTGCCAGCAGCTTAGTAAGGGGCGAGCAGTACTTC. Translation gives CASSLVRGEQYF. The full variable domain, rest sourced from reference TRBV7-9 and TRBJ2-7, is DTGVSQNPRHKITKRGQNVTFRCDPISEHNRLYWYRQTLGQGPEFLTYFQNEAQLEKSRLLSDRFSAERPKGSFSTLEIQRTEQGDSAMYLCASSLVRGEQYFGPGTRLTVT.